One TCR beta chain is described in this entry. Each donor was healthy, and each was a bone marrow donor. The data stem from a study of cytomegalovirus exposure and HLA in healthy donors. Per the germline V gene, CDR1 is WNHNN and CDR2 is SYGVQD (reference sequence). CDR3 length equals 14 residues. V trimming: 3 bases; J trimming: 6 bases; junction bases outside the gene matches: 8. It was with 60 Vbeta and 13 Jbeta primers that the PCR ran. Assay: immunoSEQ multiplex PCR; the TCRdb copy retains only in-frame clones and omits some. This sample has under 150,000 clones, with 75% to 85% found just once. The receptor's source is a woman aged 40 to 55 in good health and CMV-seropositive. This rearrangement joins TRBV10-1 to TRBJ2-7, with 7 bases matching TRBD1. Sequenced material: PBMCs. CDR3 sequence: CASSDLGQDLEQYF. The CDR3 DNA reads as TGCGCCAGCAGTGACCTCGGACAGGATCTCGAGCAGTACTTC.